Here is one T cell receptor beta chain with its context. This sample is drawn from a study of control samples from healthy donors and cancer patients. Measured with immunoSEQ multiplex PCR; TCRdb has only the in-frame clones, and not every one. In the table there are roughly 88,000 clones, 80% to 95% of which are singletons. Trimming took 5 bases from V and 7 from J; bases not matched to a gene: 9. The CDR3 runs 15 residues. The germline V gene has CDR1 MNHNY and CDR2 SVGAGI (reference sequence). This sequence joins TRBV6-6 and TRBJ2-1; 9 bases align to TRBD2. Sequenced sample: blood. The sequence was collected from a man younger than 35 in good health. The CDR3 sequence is CASSPAGGGWNEQFF. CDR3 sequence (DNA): TGTGCCAGCAGTCCTGCGGGAGGGGGATGGAATGAGCAGTTCTTC.